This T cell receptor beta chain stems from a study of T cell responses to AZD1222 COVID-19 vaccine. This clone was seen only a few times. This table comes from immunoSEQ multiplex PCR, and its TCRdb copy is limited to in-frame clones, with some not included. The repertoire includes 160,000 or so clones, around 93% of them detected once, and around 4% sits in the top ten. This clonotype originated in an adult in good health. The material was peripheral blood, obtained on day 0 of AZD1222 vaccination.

The CDR3 region has the DNA TGCAGCGTTGTAAAGGGGATTGGCACTGAAGCTTTCTTT. Translation: CSVVKGIGTEAFF. The chain employs TRBV29-1 and TRBJ1-1; maybe TRBD1 (5 bases). Germline CDR1 reads SQVTM; CDR2 reads ANQGSEA. This CDR3 comprises 13 residues. Trimming took off 4 bases at V and 4 bases at J, with 13 bases between the two ends. The full variable domain, its missing parts supplied by reference TRBV29-1 and TRBJ1-1, is SAVISQKPSRDICQRGTSLTIQCQVDSQVTMMFWYRQQPGQSLTLIATANQGSEATYESGFVIDKFPISRPNLTFSTLTVSNMSPEDSSIYLCSVVKGIGTEAFFGQGTRLTVV.